The 8 T cell receptor beta chains in this list originate from one sample, sequenced in a study of cytomegalovirus exposure and HLA in healthy donors. Primers: 60 Vbeta forward and 13 Jbeta reverse. Assay used: immunoSEQ multiplex PCR; TCRdb lists only in-frame clones, some missing. The sample includes over 200,000 clones, about 77% of them seen just once. The specimen sequenced was PBMCs. The receptors stem from a woman aged 25-40 years in good health and CMV-seronegative.

The rearrangement links TRBV30 to TRBJ1-6; 9 nucleotides line up with TRBD1. This CDR3 contains 13 residues. J gave up 9 bases and V 6 bases, and 6 bases lay outside the gene matches. From germline, CDR1 is GTSNPN and CDR2 SVGIG (reference sequence). The CDR3 sequence is CACNRQGGSPLHF. The CDR3 nucleotides read TGTGCCTGTAATCGACAGGGGGGTTCACCCCTCCACTTT.

This clone was picked up a small number of times. The chain combines TRBV7-3 with TRBJ2-1; tentatively, D is TRBD1 (5 bases). The CDR3 is 15 residues long. The germline V gene encodes CDR1 SGHTA and CDR2 FQGTGA. V lost 8 bases, J lost 10 bases, and 24 bases lay in between. In DNA, the CDR3 is TGTGCCAGCTCCCTGGGGCCCAGCGCCAAGGGAGAGCAGTTCTTC. This codes for CASSLGPSAKGEQFF.

The CDR3 DNA is TGTGCCAGCAGCTTAGCCACAGGGATGGGCACCGGGGAGCTGTTTTTT. Encoded protein: CASSLATGMGTGELFF. V gene TRBV7-8 combines with J gene TRBJ2-2; TRBD1 is a possible D gene (6 bases). CDR3 length: 16 amino acids. The germline V gene encodes CDR1 SGHVS and CDR2 FQNEAQ. Trimming stripped 0 bases from V and 4 bases from J, with 12 bases between.

J is TRBJ1-5 and V is TRBV6-1, with D maybe TRBD1 (6 bases). CDR1 and CDR2 (germline): MNHNS, SASEGT. CDR3 length equals 16 residues. V lost 4 bases to trimming and J lost 1 base, with 14 bases between them. Written as DNA, the CDR3 is TGTGCCAGCAGTGCCTCCGGGGGGGCCAGCAATCAGCCCCAGCATTTT. Encoded protein: CASSASGGASNQPQHF.

This clone was picked up many times. The rearrangement joins TRBV5-6 to TRBJ2-7, with D possibly TRBD2 on 6 matching bases. V was shortened by 0 bases and J by 0 bases, with 13 bases between the two germline ends. CDR1 is SGHDT and CDR2 is YYEEEE in the germline V gene. This CDR3 is 16 amino acids long. The DNA of the CDR3 is TGTGCCAGCAGCTTGGGCCCCTTGCGGGGCTCCTACGAGCAGTACTTC. Its protein product is CASSLGPLRGSYEQYF.

The chain employs TRBV29-1 and TRBJ2-7, with D maybe TRBD1 (6 bases). This CDR3 is built from 12 residues. Germline V gene sequence: CDR1 SQVTM, CDR2 ANQGSEA. V lost 5 bases to trimming and J lost 0 bases, with 8 bases between them. CDR3 in DNA: TGCAGCGTTATGGACAGCTCCTACGAGCAGTACTTC. Translation: CSVMDSSYEQYF.

V and J are TRBV19 and TRBJ2-1; tentatively, D is TRBD2 (6 bases). This CDR3 comprises 16 residues. V gave up 8 bases and J gave up 4 bases, with 21 bases separating them. Germline V gene lookup returns CDR1 LNHDA and CDR2 SQIVND (reference sequence). CDR3 coding DNA: TGTGCCAGTGGAGCCCCGGAGGGCGGAGGATACAATGAGCAGTTCTTC. Residues: CASGAPEGGGYNEQFF. Full variable domain (outside the CDR3, taken from reference TRBV19 and TRBJ2-1): DGGITQSPKYLFRKEGQNVTLSCEQNLNHDAMYWYRQDPGQGLRLIYYSQIVNDFQKGDIAEGYSVSREKKESFPLTVTSAQKNPTAFYLCASGAPEGGGYNEQFFGPGTRLTVL.

This clone was observed once. V is TRBV5-4 and J is TRBJ2-2, with a possible D match to TRBD2 (5 bases). The germline V gene has CDR1 SGHNT and CDR2 YYREEE (reference sequence). V lost 3 bases to trimming and J lost 4 bases, with 13 bases between them. CDR3 size: 15 residues. The CDR3 DNA sequence: TGTGCCAGCAGCTCCCTGGGCGGGTCCACCGGGGAGCTGTTTTTT. This sequence encodes CASSSLGGSTGELFF.